This T cell receptor (beta chain) was sequenced during a study of radiotherapy plus CTLA-4 blockade in lung cancer. Findings and limits, study-wide: TCR clones of tumor origin grew in blood after radiotherapy plus ipilimumab.

Here immunoSEQ multiplex PCR was the method, and the copy in TCRdb shows in-frame clones only, minus some. The data contain about 45,000 clones, over 55% of them singletons. From germline, CDR1 is LNHNV and CDR2 YYDKDF (reference sequence). V gave up 0 bases and J gave up 3 bases, with 17 bases separating them. This CDR3 comprises 17 residues. Note on this clone: Its specificity is not known.

This receptor was taken from a human donor with non-small cell lung cancer who had a partial response to radiotherapy plus ipilimumab. The chain joins TRBV15 to TRBJ1-1; no reliable D call. Specimen: peripheral blood, collected from a patient treated with radiotherapy plus ipilimumab. CDR3 region: CATSRDVGTRRDTEAFF. The DNA for the CDR3 is TGTGCCACCAGCAGAGATGTAGGAACACGGCGGGACACTGAAGCTTTCTTT.